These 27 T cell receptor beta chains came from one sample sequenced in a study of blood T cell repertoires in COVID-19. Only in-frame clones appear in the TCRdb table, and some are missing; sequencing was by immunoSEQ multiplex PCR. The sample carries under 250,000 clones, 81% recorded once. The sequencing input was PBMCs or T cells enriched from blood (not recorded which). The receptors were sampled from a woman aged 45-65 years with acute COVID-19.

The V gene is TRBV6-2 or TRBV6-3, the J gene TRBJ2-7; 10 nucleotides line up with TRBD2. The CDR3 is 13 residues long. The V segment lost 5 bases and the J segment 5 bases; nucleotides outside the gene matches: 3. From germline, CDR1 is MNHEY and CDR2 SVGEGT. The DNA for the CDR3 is TGTGCCAGCAGTCTAGCGGGAGTCAACGAGCAGTACTTC. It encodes CASSLAGVNEQYF.

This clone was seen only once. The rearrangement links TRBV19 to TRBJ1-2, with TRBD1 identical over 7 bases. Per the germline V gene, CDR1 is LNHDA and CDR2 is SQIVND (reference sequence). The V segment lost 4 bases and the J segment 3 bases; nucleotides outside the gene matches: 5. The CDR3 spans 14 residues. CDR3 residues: CASSSGRGHYGYTF. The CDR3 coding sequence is TGTGCCAGTAGTAGCGGGAGGGGGCACTATGGCTACACCTTC.

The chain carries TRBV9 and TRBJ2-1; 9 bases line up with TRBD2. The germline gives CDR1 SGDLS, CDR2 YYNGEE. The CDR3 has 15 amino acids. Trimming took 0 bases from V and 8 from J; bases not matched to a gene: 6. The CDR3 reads CASSVGLAGTDEQFF. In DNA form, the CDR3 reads TGTGCCAGCAGCGTAGGGCTAGCGGGGACCGATGAGCAGTTCTTC.

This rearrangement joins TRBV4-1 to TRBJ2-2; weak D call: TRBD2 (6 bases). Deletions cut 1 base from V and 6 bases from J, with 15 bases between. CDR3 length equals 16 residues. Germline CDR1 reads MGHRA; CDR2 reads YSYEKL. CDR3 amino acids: CASSQVFSGYAGELFF. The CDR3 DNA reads TGCGCCAGCAGCCAAGTCTTTAGCGGTTACGCCGGGGAGCTGTTTTTT.

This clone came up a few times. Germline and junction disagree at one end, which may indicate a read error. DNA for the CDR3: TGTGCCAGCAGCCCGCCGAGGGCAGTTAGCACATATACGCAGTATTTT. Translating it yields CASSPPRAVSTYTQYF. The rearrangement joins TRBV13 to TRBJ2-3, with D perhaps matching TRBD2 (5 bases). The CDR3 runs to 16 residues. CDR1 PRHDT and CDR2 FYEKMQ come from the germline V gene (reference sequence).

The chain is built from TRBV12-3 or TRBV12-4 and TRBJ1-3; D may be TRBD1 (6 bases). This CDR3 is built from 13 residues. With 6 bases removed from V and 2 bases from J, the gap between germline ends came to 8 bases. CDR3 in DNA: TGTGCCAGCAGCGGACAGCCTGGAAACACCATATATTTT. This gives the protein CASSGQPGNTIYF.

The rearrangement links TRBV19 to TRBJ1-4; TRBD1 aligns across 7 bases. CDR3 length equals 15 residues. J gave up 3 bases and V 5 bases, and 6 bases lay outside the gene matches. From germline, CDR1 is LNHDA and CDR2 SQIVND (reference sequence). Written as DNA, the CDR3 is TGTGCCAGTAGTTTTGACAGGGCAGCTAATGAAAAACTGTTTTTT. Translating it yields CASSFDRAANEKLFF.

CDR3 sequence reads: CASSQGGLGEQYF. In nucleotides, the CDR3 is TGCGCCAGCAGCCAGGGAGGACTCGGAGAGCAGTACTTC. The chain is built from TRBV4-3 and TRBJ2-7; D perhaps matches TRBD2 (6 bases). Trimming pared 3 bases from V and 7 bases from J, leaving 13 bases between. The V gene's germline CDR1 is LGHNA and CDR2 YSLEER. There are 13 residues in the CDR3.

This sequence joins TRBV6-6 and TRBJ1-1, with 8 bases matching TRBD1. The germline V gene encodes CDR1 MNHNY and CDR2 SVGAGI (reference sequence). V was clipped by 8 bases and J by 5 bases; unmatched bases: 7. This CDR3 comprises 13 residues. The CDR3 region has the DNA TGTGCCAGCGCTCTCCAGGGGGCGACTGAAGCTTTCTTT. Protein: CASALQGATEAFF.

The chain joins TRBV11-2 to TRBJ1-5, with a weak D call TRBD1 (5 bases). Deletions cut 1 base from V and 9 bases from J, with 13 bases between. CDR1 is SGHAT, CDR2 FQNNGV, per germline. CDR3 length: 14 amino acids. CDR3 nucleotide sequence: TGTGCCAGCAGCTTAGGGACACAAGGCCTGCCCCAGCATTTT. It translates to CASSLGTQGLPQHF.

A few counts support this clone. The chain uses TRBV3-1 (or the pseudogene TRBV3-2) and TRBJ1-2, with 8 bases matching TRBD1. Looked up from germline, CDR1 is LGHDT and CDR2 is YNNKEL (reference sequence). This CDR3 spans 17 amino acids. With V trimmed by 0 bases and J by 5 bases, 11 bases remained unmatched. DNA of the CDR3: TGTGCCAGCAGCCAAGATCCAGGGGGCGGGGACTTATATGGCTACACCTTC. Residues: CASSQDPGGGDLYGYTF.

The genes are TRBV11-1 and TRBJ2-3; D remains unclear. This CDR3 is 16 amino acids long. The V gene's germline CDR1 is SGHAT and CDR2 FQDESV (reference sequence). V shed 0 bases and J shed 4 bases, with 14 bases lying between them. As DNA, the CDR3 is TGTGCCAGCAGCTTAGCGCCGGGTAGTCGTCCAGATACGCAGTATTTT. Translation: CASSLAPGSRPDTQYF.

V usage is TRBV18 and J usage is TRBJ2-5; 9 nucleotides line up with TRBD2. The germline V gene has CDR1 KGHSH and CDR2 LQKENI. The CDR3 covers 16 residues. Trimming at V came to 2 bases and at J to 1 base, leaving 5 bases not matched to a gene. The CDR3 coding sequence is TGTGCCAGCTCACCAGTGGCGGGAGGGCTCCAAGAGACCCAGTACTTC. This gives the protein CASSPVAGGLQETQYF.

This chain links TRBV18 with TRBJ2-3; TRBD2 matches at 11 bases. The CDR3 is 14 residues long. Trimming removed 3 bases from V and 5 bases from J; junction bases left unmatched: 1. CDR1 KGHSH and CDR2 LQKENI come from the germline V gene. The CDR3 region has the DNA TGTGCCAGCTCACCGACTAGCGGGGTAGATACGCAGTATTTT. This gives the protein CASSPTSGVDTQYF.

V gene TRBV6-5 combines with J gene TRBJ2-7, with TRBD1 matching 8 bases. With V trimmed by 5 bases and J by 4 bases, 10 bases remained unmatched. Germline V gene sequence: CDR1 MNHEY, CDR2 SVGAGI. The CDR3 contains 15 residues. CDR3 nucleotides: TGTGCCAGCAGTAGAGCCCCAGACAGGGGTTACGAGCAGTACTTC. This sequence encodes CASSRAPDRGYEQYF.

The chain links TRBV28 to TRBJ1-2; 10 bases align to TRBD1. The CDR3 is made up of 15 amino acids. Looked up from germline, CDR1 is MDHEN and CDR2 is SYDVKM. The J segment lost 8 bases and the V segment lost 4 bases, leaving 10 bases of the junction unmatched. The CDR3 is CASSSRGQGTGGYTF. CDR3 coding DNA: TGTGCCAGCAGTTCTCGGGGACAGGGGACGGGAGGCTACACCTTC.

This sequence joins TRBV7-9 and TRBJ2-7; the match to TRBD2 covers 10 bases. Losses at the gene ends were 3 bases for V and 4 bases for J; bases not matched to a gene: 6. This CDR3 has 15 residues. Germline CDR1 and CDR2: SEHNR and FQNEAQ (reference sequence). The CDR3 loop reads CASSLKTSGFYEQYF. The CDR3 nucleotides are TGTGCCAGCAGCTTGAAGACTAGCGGGTTTTACGAGCAGTACTTC.

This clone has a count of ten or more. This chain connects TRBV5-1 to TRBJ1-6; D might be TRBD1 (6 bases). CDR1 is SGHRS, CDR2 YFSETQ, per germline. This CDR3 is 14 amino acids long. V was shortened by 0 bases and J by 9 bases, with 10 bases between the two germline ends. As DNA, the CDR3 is TGCGCCAGCAGCTTGGGACAGGTCGCTTCACCCCTCCACTTT. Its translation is CASSLGQVASPLHF.

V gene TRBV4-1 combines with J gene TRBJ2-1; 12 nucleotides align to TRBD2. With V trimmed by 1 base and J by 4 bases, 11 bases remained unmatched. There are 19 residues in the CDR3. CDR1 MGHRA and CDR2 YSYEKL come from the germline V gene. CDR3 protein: CASSQALAGGLGGYNEQFF. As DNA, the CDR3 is TGCGCCAGCAGCCAAGCGCTAGCGGGAGGGCTCGGTGGTTACAATGAGCAGTTCTTC.

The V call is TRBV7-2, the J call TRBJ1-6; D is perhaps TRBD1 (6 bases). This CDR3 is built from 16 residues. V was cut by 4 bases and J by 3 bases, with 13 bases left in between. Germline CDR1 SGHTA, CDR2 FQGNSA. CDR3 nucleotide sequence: TGTGCCAGCAGCTCCTCAACAGGGTTCTATAATTCACCCCTCCACTTT. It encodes CASSSSTGFYNSPLHF.

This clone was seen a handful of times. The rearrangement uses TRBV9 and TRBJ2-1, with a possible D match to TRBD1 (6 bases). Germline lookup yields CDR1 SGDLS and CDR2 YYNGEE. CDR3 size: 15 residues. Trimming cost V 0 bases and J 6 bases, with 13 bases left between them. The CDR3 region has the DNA TGTGCCAGCAGCGTAGGACAGGCAGTGTTCAATGAGCAGTTCTTC. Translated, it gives CASSVGQAVFNEQFF. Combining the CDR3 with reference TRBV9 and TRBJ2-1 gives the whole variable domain DSGVTQTPKHLITATGQRVTLRCSPRSGDLSVYWYQQSLDQGLQFLIQYYNGEERAKGNILERFSAQQFPDLHSELNLSSLELGDSALYFCASSVGQAVFNEQFFGPGTRLTVL.

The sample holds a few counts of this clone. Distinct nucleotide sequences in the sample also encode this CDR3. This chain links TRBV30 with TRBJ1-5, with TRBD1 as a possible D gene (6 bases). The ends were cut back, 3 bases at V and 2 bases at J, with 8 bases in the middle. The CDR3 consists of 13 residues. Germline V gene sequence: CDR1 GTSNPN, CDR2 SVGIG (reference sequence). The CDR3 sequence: CAWSPGGNQPQHF. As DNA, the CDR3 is TGTGCCTGGAGCCCAGGGGGCAATCAGCCCCAGCATTTT.

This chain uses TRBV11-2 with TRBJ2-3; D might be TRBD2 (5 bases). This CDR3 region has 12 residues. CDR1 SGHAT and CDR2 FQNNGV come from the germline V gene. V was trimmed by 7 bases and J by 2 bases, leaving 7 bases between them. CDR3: CASTEVTDTQYF. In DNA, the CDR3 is TGTGCCAGCACGGAGGTCACAGATACGCAGTATTTT. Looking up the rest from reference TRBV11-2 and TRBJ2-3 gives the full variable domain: EAGVAQSPRYKIIEKRQSVAFWCNPISGHATLYWYQQILGQGPKLLIQFQNNGVVDDSQLPKDRFSAERLKGVDSTLKIQPAKLEDSAVYLCASTEVTDTQYFGPGTRLTVL.

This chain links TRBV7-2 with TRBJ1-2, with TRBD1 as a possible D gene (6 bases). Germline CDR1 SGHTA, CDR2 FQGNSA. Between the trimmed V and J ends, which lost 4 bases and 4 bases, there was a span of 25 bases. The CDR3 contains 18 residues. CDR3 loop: CASSSRWGGEGIPYGYTF. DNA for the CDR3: TGTGCCAGCAGCTCGAGGTGGGGGGGCGAGGGTATACCCTATGGCTACACCTTC.

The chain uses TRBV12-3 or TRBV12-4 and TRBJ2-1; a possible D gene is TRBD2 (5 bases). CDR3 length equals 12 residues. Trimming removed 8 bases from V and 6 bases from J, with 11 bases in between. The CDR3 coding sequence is TGTGCCAGCCAACTAGTTATCAATGAGCAGTTCTTC. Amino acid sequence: CASQLVINEQFF.

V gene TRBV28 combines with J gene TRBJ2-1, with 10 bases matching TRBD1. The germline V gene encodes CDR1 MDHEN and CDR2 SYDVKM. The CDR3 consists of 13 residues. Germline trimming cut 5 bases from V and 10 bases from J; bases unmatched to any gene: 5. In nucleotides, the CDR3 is TGTGCCAGCAGTGGACAGGGGGTTCGGGAGCAGTTCTTC. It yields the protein CASSGQGVREQFF.

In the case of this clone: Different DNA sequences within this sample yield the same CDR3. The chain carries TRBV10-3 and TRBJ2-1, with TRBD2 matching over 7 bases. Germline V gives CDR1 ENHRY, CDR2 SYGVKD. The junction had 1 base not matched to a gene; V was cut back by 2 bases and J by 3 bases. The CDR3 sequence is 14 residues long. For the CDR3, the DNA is TGTGCCATCAGTGAGGGCGGGAGCTACAATGAGCAGTTCTTC. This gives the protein CAISEGGSYNEQFF.